Listed below are T cell receptor beta chains from one sample, sequenced in a study of blood T cell repertoires in COVID-19. The protocol was immunoSEQ multiplex PCR, while the TCRdb copy is restricted to in-frame clones and leaves out a portion. Here the sample spans roughly 240,000 clones, around 87% being singletons. The source material was peripheral blood. These TCRs come from a woman in her twenties or thirties who had recovered from COVID-19. CDR3s include the opening cysteine and the closing phenylalanine or tryptophan. The D gene is left open where the match is weak. Not every row has a clone size; where given, it reads once, few, many or a size class.

TRBD1	TRBV4-1	TRBJ1-1	.	CTSSRPDRGENTEAFF	TGCACCAGCAGCCGCCCGGACAGGGGGGAGAACACTGAAGCTTTCTTT
TRBD1	TRBV6-5	TRBJ2-7	.	CASSSDRAYEQYF	TGTGCCAGCAGTTCGGACAGGGCCTACGAGCAGTACTTC
TRBD2	TRBV30	TRBJ2-2	.	CAWTSGGPGELFF	TGTGCCTGGACTAGCGGGGGACCCGGGGAGCTGTTTTTT
.	TRBV5-1	TRBJ1-1	.	CASSLVESTEAFF	TGCGCCAGCAGCTTGGTGGAGTCGACTGAAGCTTTCTTT
.	TRBV19	TRBJ1-1	.	CASSISVVDTEAFF	TGTGCCAGTAGTATATCAGTGGTGGACACTGAAGCTTTCTTT
TRBD1	TRBV5-6	TRBJ1-3	.	CASSWERGHGNTIYF	TGTGCCAGCAGCTGGGAGAGGGGGCATGGAAACACCATATATTTT
TRBD1	TRBV12-5	TRBJ2-7	.	CASGSLQGALGEQYF	TGTGCTAGTGGTTCACTACAGGGGGCCCTTGGCGAGCAGTACTTC
.	TRBV4-1	TRBJ2-7	.	CASSQDQYEQYF	TGCGCCAGCAGCCAAGATCAGTACGAGCAGTACTTC
.	TRBV3-1/TRBV3-2	TRBJ2-7	.	CASSRVGPYEQYF	TGTGCCAGCAGCCGCGTGGGGCCCTACGAGCAGTACTTC
TRBD2	TRBV4-2	TRBJ2-4	.	CASSLSAGEGNIQYF	TGTGCCAGCAGCCTTTCGGCGGGGGAGGGAAACATTCAGTACTTC
.	TRBV5-6	TRBJ2-2	few	CASSPDPGIGPNTGELFF	TGTGCCAGCAGCCCGGACCCGGGGATAGGCCCGAACACCGGGGAGCTGTTTTTT
TRBD1	TRBV6-5	TRBJ1-2	.	CASSYNTGGGGYTF	TGTGCCAGCAGTTACAATACAGGGGGCGGGGGCTACACCTTC
.	TRBV10-3	TRBJ1-1	once	CAISSNGPDTWAFF	TGTGCCATCAGCTCAAATGGCCCGGACACGTGGGCTTTCTTT
.	TRBV5-6	TRBJ1-6	.	CASSLLQGDYSPLHF	TGTGCCAGCAGCTTGTTACAGGGAGATTATTCACCCCTCCACTTT
.	TRBV2	TRBJ2-5	.	CASTGQGVGETQYF	TGTGCCAGCACGGGCCAAGGGGTTGGGGAGACCCAGTACTTC
.	TRBV30	TRBJ2-3	.	CAWSVGAGTDTQYF	TGTGCCTGGAGTGTTGGGGCAGGCACAGATACGCAGTATTTT
TRBD1	TRBV18	TRBJ2-2	.	CASSPRLLETGVTGELFF	TGTGCCAGCTCACCACGCCTACTTGAGACAGGGGTAACCGGGGAGCTGTTTTTT